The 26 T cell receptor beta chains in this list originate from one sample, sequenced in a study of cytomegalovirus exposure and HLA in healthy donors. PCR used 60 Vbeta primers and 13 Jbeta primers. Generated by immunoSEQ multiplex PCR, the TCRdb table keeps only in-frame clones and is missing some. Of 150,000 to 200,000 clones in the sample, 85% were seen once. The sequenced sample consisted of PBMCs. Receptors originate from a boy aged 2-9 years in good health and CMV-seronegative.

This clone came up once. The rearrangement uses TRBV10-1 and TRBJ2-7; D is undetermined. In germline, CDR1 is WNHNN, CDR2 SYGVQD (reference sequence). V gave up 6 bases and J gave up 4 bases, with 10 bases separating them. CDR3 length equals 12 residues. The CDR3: CASRADGYEQYV. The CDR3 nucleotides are TGCGCCAGCAGGGCTGACGGGTACGAGCAGTACGTC.

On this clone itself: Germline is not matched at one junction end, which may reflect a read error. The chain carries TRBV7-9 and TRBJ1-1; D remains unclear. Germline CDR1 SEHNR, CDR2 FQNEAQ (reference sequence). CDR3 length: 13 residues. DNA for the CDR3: TGTTCCAGCAGCTCCCCCATGAACACTGAAGCTTTCTTT. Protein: CSSSSPMNTEAFF.

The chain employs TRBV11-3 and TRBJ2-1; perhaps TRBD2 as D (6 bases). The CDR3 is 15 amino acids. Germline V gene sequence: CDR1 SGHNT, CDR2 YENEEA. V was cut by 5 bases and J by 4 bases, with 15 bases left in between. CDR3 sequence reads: CASSSGPARYNEQFF. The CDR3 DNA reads TGTGCCAGCAGCAGCGGGCCGGCCAGATACAATGAGCAGTTCTTC.

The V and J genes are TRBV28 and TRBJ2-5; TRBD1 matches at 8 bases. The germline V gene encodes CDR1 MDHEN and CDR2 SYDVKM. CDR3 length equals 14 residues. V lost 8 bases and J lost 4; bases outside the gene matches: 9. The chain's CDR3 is CASALPGGLETQYF. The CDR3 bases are TGTGCCAGCGCCCTACCAGGGGGCCTAGAGACCCAGTACTTC.

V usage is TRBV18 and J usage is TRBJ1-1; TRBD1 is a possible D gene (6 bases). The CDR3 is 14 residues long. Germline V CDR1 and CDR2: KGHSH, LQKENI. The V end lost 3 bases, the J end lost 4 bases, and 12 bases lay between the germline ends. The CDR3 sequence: CASSPSGVFTEAFF. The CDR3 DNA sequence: TGTGCCAGCTCACCTTCAGGGGTGTTCACTGAAGCTTTCTTT.

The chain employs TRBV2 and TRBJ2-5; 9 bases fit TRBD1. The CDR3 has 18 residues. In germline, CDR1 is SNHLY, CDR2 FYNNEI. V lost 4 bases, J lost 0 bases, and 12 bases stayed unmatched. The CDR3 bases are TGTGCCAGCAGTGGCGGACAGGGGTCTGGAATATACCAAGAGACCCAGTACTTC. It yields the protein CASSGGQGSGIYQETQYF.

CDR3 amino acids: CASSLDPFEYGYTF. As DNA, the CDR3 is TGTGCCAGCAGCTTGGACCCTTTTGAGTATGGCTACACCTTC. The V call is TRBV5-5, the J call TRBJ1-2; no reliable D call. The V end was cut by 0 bases, the J end by 5 bases, with 11 bases between. From germline, CDR1 is SGHKS and CDR2 YYEKEE (reference sequence). This CDR3 spans 14 amino acids.

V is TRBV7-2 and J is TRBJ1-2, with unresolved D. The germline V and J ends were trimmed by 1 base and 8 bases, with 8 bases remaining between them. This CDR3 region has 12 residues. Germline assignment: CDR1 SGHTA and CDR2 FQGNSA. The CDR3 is CASSLGGLGYTF. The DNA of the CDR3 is TGTGCCAGCAGCTTAGGAGGCCTAGGCTACACCTTC.

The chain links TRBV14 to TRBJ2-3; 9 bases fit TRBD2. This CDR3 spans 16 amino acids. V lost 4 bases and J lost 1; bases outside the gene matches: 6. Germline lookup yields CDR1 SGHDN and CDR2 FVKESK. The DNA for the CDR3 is TGTGCCAGCAGCCCTTTGGCGGGGGGGCGCACAGATACGCAGTATTTT. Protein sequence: CASSPLAGGRTDTQYF. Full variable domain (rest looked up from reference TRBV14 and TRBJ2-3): EAGVTQFPSHSVIEKGQTVTLRCDPISGHDNLYWYRRVMGKEIKFLLHFVKESKQDESGMPNNRFLAERTGGTYSTLKVQPAELEDSGVYFCASSPLAGGRTDTQYFGPGTRLTVL.

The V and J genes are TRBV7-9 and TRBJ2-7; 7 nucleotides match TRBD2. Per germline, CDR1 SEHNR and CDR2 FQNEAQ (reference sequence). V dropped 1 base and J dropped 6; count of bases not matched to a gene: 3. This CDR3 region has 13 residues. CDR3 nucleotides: TGTGCCAGCAGCTTAGGGACTAGTTCCGAGCAGTACTTC. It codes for CASSLGTSSEQYF.

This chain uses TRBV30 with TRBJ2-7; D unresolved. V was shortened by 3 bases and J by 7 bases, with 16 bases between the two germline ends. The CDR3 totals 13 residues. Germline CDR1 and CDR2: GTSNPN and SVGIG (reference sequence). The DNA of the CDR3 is TGTGCCTGGAGGGCTGGAGAGCCCGGAGAGCAGTACTTC. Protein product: CAWRAGEPGEQYF. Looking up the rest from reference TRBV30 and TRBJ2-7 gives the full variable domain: SQTIHQWPATLVQPVGSPLSLECTVEGTSNPNLYWYRQAAGRGLQLLFYSVGIGQISSEVPQNLSASRPQDRQFILSSKKLLLSDSGFYLCAWRAGEPGEQYFGPGTRLTVT.

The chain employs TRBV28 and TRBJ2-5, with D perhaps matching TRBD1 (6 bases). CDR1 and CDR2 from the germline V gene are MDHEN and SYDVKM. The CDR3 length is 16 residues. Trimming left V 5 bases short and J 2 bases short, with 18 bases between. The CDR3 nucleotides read TGTGCCAGCAGTCCGCTCCGAGGACAGAAACAAGAGACCCAGTACTTC. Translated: CASSPLRGQKQETQYF.

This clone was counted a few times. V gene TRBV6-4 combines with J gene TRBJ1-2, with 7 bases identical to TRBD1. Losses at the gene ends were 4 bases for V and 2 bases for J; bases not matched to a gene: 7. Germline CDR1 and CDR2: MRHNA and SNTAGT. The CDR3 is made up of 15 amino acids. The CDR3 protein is CASSVQRGLNYGYTF. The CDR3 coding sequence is TGTGCCAGCAGTGTGCAGAGGGGGCTGAACTATGGCTACACCTTC.

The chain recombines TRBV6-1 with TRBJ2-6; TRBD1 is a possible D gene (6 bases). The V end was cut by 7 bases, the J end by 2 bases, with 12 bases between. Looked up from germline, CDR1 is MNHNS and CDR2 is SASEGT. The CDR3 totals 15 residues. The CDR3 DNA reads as TGTGCCAGCACGATTGGGGGCACTGGGGCCAACGTCCTGACTTTC. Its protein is CASTIGGTGANVLTF.

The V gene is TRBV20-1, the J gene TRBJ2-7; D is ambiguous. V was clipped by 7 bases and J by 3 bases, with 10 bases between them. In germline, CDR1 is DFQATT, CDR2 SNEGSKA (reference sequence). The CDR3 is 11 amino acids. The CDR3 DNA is TGCAGTGTTGCAGGTAACTACGAGCAGTACTTC. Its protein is CSVAGNYEQYF.

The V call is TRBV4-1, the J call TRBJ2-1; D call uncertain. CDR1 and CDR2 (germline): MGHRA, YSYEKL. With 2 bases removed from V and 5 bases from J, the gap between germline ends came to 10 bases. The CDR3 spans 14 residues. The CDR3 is CASSQIPLNNEQFF. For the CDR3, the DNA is TGCGCCAGCAGCCAAATTCCCCTAAACAATGAGCAGTTCTTC.

The chain's CDR3 is CASSRRNEQFF. As DNA, the CDR3 is TGTGCCAGCAGCCGCCGGAATGAGCAGTTCTTC. The rearrangement uses TRBV7-9 and TRBJ2-1; D gene uncertain. Trimming stripped 5 bases from V and 7 bases from J, with 6 bases between. Germline CDR1 SEHNR, CDR2 FQNEAQ (reference sequence). This CDR3 region has 11 residues.

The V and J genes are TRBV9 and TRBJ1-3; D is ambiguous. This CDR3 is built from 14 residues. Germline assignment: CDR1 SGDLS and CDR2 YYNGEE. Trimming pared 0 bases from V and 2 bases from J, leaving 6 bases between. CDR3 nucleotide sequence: TGTGCCAGCAGCGTAGGCGGGGCTGGAAACACCATATATTTT. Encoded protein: CASSVGGAGNTIYF.

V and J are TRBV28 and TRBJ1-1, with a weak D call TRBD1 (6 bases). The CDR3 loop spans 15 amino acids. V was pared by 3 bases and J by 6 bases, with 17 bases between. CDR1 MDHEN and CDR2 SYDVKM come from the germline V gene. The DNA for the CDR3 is TGTGCCAGCAGTTTTGGGGCTACAGGGAGGGCTGAAGCTTTCTTT. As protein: CASSFGATGRAEAFF.

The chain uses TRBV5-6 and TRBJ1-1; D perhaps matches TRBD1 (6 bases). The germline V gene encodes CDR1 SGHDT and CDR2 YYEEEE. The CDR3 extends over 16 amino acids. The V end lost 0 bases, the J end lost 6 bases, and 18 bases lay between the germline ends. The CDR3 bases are TGTGCCAGCAGCTTGGTATACCTCAGGGGTCCGCCTGAAGCTTTCTTT. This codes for CASSLVYLRGPPEAFF.

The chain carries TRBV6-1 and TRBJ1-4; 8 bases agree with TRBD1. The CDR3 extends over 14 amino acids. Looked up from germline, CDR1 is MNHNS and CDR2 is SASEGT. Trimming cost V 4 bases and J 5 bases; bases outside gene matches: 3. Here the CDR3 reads CASSGQGRNEKLFF. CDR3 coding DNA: TGTGCCAGCAGTGGACAGGGGCGGAATGAAAAACTGTTTTTT.

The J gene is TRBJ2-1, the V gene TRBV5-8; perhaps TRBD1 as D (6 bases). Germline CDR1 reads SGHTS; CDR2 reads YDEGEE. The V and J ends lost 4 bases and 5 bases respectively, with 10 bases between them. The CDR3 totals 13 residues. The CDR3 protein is CASSLNRDNEQFF. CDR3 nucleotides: TGTGCCAGCAGCCTAAACAGGGACAATGAGCAGTTCTTC.

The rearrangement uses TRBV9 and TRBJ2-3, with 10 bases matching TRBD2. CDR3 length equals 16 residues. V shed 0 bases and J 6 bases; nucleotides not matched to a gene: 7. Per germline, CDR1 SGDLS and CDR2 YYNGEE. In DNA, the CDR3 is TGTGCCAGCAGCGTAGGATCGGGACTAGCGTCCGATACGCAGTATTTT. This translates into CASSVGSGLASDTQYF.

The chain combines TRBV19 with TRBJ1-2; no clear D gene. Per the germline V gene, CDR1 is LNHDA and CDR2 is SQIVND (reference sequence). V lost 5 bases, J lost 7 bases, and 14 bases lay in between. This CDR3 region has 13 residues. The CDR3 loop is CASSLISGSGYTF. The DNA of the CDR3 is TGTGCCAGTAGTCTTATCTCGGGGAGTGGCTACACCTTC.

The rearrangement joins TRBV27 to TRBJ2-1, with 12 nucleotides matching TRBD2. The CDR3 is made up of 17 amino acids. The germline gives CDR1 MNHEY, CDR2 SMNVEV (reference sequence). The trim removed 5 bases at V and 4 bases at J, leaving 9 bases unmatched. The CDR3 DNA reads TGTGCCAGCAGTCCGGGACTAGCGGGTCCCGTTTACAATGAGCAGTTCTTC. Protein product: CASSPGLAGPVYNEQFF.

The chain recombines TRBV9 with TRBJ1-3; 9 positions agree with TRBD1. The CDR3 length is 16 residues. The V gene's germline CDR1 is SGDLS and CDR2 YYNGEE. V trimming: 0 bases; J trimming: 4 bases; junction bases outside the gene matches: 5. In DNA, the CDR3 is TGTGCCAGCAGCGTAGTACAGGGGGCAGGCGGAAACACCATATATTTT. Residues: CASSVVQGAGGNTIYF.